The 11 T cell receptor beta chains given below trace back to one sample, sequenced in a study of T cell responses to AZD1222 COVID-19 vaccine. Here immunoSEQ multiplex PCR was the method, and the copy in TCRdb shows in-frame clones only, minus some. The table has about 100,000 clones, 75% to 95% seen once. This specimen consisted of peripheral blood, obtained on day 0 of AZD1222 vaccination. The receptors were gathered from an adult in good health.

Here the CDR3 reads CSVESTGTGITEAFF. The CDR3 nucleotides are TGCAGCGTTGAATCCACCGGGACAGGGATAACTGAAGCTTTCTTT. The chain employs TRBV29-1 and TRBJ1-1; TRBD1 matches 9 bases. The CDR3 contains 15 residues. Germline values: CDR1 SQVTM, CDR2 ANQGSEA. V trimming: 2 bases; J trimming: 5 bases; junction bases outside the gene matches: 9.

The chain uses TRBV5-1 and TRBJ1-1; 7 nucleotides line up with TRBD1. J was trimmed by 1 base and V by 4 bases; bases with no gene match: 10. Germline V gene data show CDR1 as SGHRS and CDR2 as YFSETQ. CDR3 length: 16 residues. The CDR3 is CASSPGTDLKNTEAFF. The CDR3 nucleotides read TGCGCCAGCAGCCCAGGGACAGACCTAAAGAACACTGAAGCTTTCTTT.

The chain uses TRBV12-3 or TRBV12-4 and TRBJ2-7; D remains unclear. The CDR3 contains 13 residues. The V end lost 4 bases, the J end lost 6 bases, and 13 bases lay between the germline ends. The CDR3 spells CASSSAPLREQYF. The CDR3 DNA is TGTGCCAGCAGTTCTGCTCCCTTACGCGAGCAGTACTTC.

The rearrangement joins TRBV28 to TRBJ1-5; D call uncertain. There are 12 residues in the CDR3. Between the trimmed V and J ends, which lost 6 bases and 5 bases, there was a span of 8 bases. The V gene's germline CDR1 is MDHEN and CDR2 SYDVKM. CDR3 bases: TGTGCCAGCAGAATAGGAGATCAGCCCCAGCATTTT. Residues: CASRIGDQPQHF.

This chain connects TRBV28 to TRBJ1-4; D may be TRBD1 (6 bases). The V and J ends lost 6 bases and 5 bases respectively, with 22 bases between them. The CDR3 is 17 amino acids. CDR1 is MDHEN and CDR2 is SYDVKM in the germline V gene. CDR3 DNA: TGTGCCAGCAGCTGGCCCTCGGGGGCGGGAGGAAATGAAAAACTGTTTTTT. It codes for CASSWPSGAGGNEKLFF.

The chain carries TRBV19 and TRBJ1-1, with 7 positions matching TRBD1. Germline CDR1 LNHDA, CDR2 SQIVND (reference sequence). V gave up 10 bases and J gave up 5 bases; unmatched junction bases: 13. CDR3 length equals 14 residues. The CDR3 nucleotides read TGTGCCACCGCAGAGACAGGGCCGGTTACTGAAGCTTTCTTT. Protein product: CATAETGPVTEAFF.

J is TRBJ2-1 and V is TRBV28; D possibly corresponds to TRBD2 (6 bases). This CDR3 has 16 amino acids. Between the trimmed V and J ends, which lost 2 bases and 8 bases, there was a span of 19 bases. Germline CDR1 reads MDHEN; CDR2 reads SYDVKM. The CDR3 DNA is TGTGCCAGCAGTTTAGTCTCCGGGGGTAAGGGCGATGAGCAGTTCTTC. Its protein is CASSLVSGGKGDEQFF.

This clone has just a few counts. The rearrangement uses TRBV3-1 (or the pseudogene TRBV3-2) and TRBJ2-7; 8 bases are shared with TRBD2. This CDR3 is 14 amino acids long. The V and J ends lost 5 bases and 0 bases, in that order; junction bases with no gene match: 3. Per germline, CDR1 LGHDT and CDR2 YNNKEL (reference sequence). CDR3 region: CASSTGGVSYEQYF. DNA for the CDR3: TGTGCCAGCAGCACCGGGGGGGTCTCCTACGAGCAGTACTTC.

In nucleotides, the CDR3 is TGCGCCAGCAGCCAAGTTTTGGGCTCTAAGCAGTTCTTC. Amino acid sequence: CASSQVLGSKQFF. The chain recombines TRBV4-1 with TRBJ2-1; D uncertain. Looked up from germline, CDR1 is MGHRA and CDR2 is YSYEKL. This CDR3 has 13 amino acids. The V gene lost 1 base and the J gene lost 11 bases, with 12 bases spanning the gap.

The J gene is TRBJ1-1, the V gene TRBV4-1; 9 bases align to TRBD1. Germline CDR1 is MGHRA and CDR2 is YSYEKL. The CDR3 covers 15 residues. V lost 3 bases to trimming and J lost 5 bases; unmatched junction nucleotides: 7. The CDR3 protein is CASSHEQGARTEAFF. CDR3 DNA sequence: TGCGCCAGCAGCCACGAACAGGGGGCGAGGACTGAAGCTTTCTTT.

This clone is termed medium-sized (0.01 to 0.1%). V gene TRBV5-1 combines with J gene TRBJ2-7; the match to TRBD1 covers 7 bases. CDR3 length equals 13 residues. The germline gives CDR1 SGHRS, CDR2 YFSETQ. The trim removed 4 bases at V and 2 bases at J, leaving 3 bases unmatched. The CDR3 DNA is TGCGCCAGCAGCGGGGACAGCACCTACGAGCAGTACTTC. The encoded protein is CASSGDSTYEQYF.